A single sample is the source of the 8 T cell receptor beta chains below, sequenced in a study of beta chain features in type 1 diabetes. Sequencing targeted expressed TCRB transcripts, as all isolated RNA had been reverse transcribed. Using immunoSEQ multiplex PCR, the repertoire was profiled, and TCRdb retains in-frame clones only, with some absent. Among hundreds of thousands of clones listed, roughly 12% were seen once. Specimen: naive CD4+ T cells from blood. The receptors come from a man aged 18 to 29 in good health.

V is TRBV28 and J is TRBJ1-2; D is possibly TRBD1 (6 bases). The V end was cut by 5 bases, the J end by 3 bases, with 7 bases between. The CDR3 is 12 residues long. Looked up from germline, CDR1 is MDHEN and CDR2 is SYDVKM. The CDR3: CASSRTDYGYTF. Here the CDR3 DNA reads TGTGCCAGCAGTCGGACAGACTATGGCTACACCTTC.

The V gene is TRBV5-1, the J gene TRBJ2-3; 9 nucleotides match TRBD1. With V trimmed by 1 base and J by 0 bases, 9 bases remained unmatched. CDR1 and CDR2 (germline): SGHRS, YFSETQ. The CDR3 is 18 residues long. The CDR3 spells CASSLPPSGQGSTDTQYF. The CDR3 DNA reads as TGCGCCAGCAGCTTGCCCCCATCGGGACAGGGTAGCACAGATACGCAGTATTTT.

This chain uses TRBV7-6 with TRBJ2-5, with D possibly being TRBD1 (6 bases). The V and J ends lost 3 bases and 2 bases respectively, with 10 bases between them. The germline CDR1 and CDR2 sequences are SGHVS and FNYEAQ. The CDR3 covers 14 residues. CDR3 amino acids: CASSFWDTQETQYF. DNA for the CDR3: TGTGCCAGCAGCTTTTGGGACACTCAAGAGACCCAGTACTTC.

Only a few counts were recorded for this clone. The chain couples TRBV5-1 to TRBJ2-1; 10 bases agree with TRBD1. Trimming took 3 bases from V and 6 from J; bases not matched to a gene: 6. The CDR3 consists of 15 residues. Germline values: CDR1 SGHRS, CDR2 YFSETQ. The CDR3 spells CASSSWDRGRNEQFF. The CDR3 DNA follows: TGCGCCAGCAGCTCCTGGGACAGGGGACGCAATGAGCAGTTCTTC.

J is TRBJ2-1 and V is TRBV6-5; 8 nucleotides match TRBD1. Germline V CDR1 and CDR2: MNHEY, SVGAGI. V shed 6 bases, J shed 8 bases, and the junction held 9 bases outside the gene matches. CDR3 size: 14 residues. DNA for the CDR3: TGTGCCAGCAGCCCCGACAGGGGTTTGGATGAGCAGTTCTTC. Its translation is CASSPDRGLDEQFF.

This clone has only a few counts. J is TRBJ2-7 and V is TRBV5-6, with 7 positions matching TRBD1. Germline V gives CDR1 SGHDT, CDR2 YYEEEE. The CDR3 sequence is 16 residues long. The V segment lost 0 bases and the J segment 3 bases; nucleotides outside the gene matches: 9. CDR3 protein: CASSLEGIGGFYEQYF. CDR3 DNA: TGTGCCAGCAGCTTGGAAGGTATAGGGGGCTTCTACGAGCAGTACTTC. The full variable domain, rest sourced from reference TRBV5-6 and TRBJ2-7, is DAGVTQSPTHLIKTRGQQVTLRCSPKSGHDTVSWYQQALGQGPQFIFQYYEEEERQRGNFPDRFSGHQFPNYSSELNVNALLLGDSALYLCASSLEGIGGFYEQYFGPGTRLTVT.

This rearrangement joins TRBV5-6 to TRBJ1-2; D gene uncertain. CDR3 length: 13 amino acids. V was pared by 0 bases and J by 6 bases, with 9 bases between. Germline CDR1 is SGHDT and CDR2 is YYEEEE. Here the CDR3 DNA reads TGTGCCAGCAGCTTGGCGGGTATAGATGGCTACACCTTC. Protein sequence: CASSLAGIDGYTF.

The J gene is TRBJ2-1, the V gene TRBV11-2, with 10 bases matching TRBD1. V lost 1 base to trimming and J lost 6 bases; unmatched junction nucleotides: 9. CDR3 size: 17 residues. Looked up from germline, CDR1 is SGHAT and CDR2 is FQNNGV. The CDR3 sequence: CASSLVPGTGVGNEQFF. For the CDR3, the DNA is TGTGCCAGCAGCTTAGTCCCCGGGACAGGGGTGGGCAATGAGCAGTTCTTC.